This T cell receptor (beta chain) appears in the sequencing data of a study of blood T cell repertoires in COVID-19 (dated by TCRdb to 2020 to 2021). Study-wide context: Samples covering the acute and convalescent phases of COVID-19 were provided by collaborators in the United States, Italy and Spain. Deeply sampled blood TCRbeta repertoires from subjects exposed to, actively infected with, or recovered from COVID-19 were included in the dataset. A de-identified subject ID, COVID-19 status, age in years and sex were almost always included in the sample metadata. Where available, HLA class I and class II types were obtained from metadata supplied by the sample provider rather than from assay-based typing. The repertoires were released in a freely available public database meant as a resource for research on the immune response to SARS-CoV-2. The material from the prospective study consisted of cDNA or gDNA derived from T cells, B-cell-depleted T cells, or PBMCs. Samples were obtained from the ongoing ImmuneRACE study (first 160 participants) and from 1,254 subjects provided by 6 global collaborators.

One collaborating source in Seattle enrolled patients while the patients were actively infected and followed the patients over time throughout the course of disease. Each collaborating institution followed its own protocols to collect whole blood in K2EDTA tubes. For TCRbeta analysis, collaborator samples were shipped as frozen whole blood, as isolated PBMCs, or as DNA extracted from either sample type. In the case of this clone: No antigen is known for it. Qualities for individual bases were not recorded, and no much larger clone is one base off. Other nucleotide sequences from this sample produce the same CDR3.

General study outcomes and caveats: How much clinical and demographic metadata was included differed by source and by participant, and the metadata was provided uncurated.

The immunoSEQ Assay, a bias-controlled multiplex PCR, was used to amplify TCRbeta CDR3 regions from genomic DNA. The study's own analysis went as follows. Nucleated cell counts per sample were estimated from amplification of reference gene primers within the assay. To quantify the absolute abundance of each unique TCRbeta CDR3 rearrangement, sequence reads were collapsed and filtered. For each sample, productive Simpson clonality was calculated as the square root of Simpson's diversity index over productive rearrangements. What TCRdb holds here is the immuneACCESS table cut down to in-frame rearrangements. Part of the clones is not present; checked against another copy, under half of the missing clones reflect an unresolved V gene, and the others are unexplained. The V and J calls and the clone size are those of that table, but D and trimming were determined from the DNA. The sample contains 200,000 to 300,000 clones, roughly 76% of them found a single time. The ten largest clones take up roughly 7.4% of the sample.

Sequenced sample: peripheral blood. The sequence was collected from an elderly woman with COVID-19, enrolled during active disease.

The CDR3 here reads CASSLVQGYGYTF. In nucleotides, the sequence is TGCGCCAGCAGCTTGGTACAGGGGTATGGCTACACCTTC. Recombination joined TRBV5-1 with TRBJ1-2; TRBD1 lines up with 7 middle nucleotides. Relative to germline, V is missing 0 bases and J is missing 5 bases, with 1 base of the junction outside any gene match. The CDR3, from cysteine to phenylalanine, totals 13 residues. Here the CDR3 DNA is all that survives: 39 bases in frame from base 1. CDR1 and CDR2 are drawn from the germline V gene: SGHRS, YFSETQ.